This T cell receptor beta chain was observed in a study of cytomegalovirus exposure and HLA in healthy donors. About this clone: Its antigen is not known.

The CDR3 is 14 amino acids. Germline V gene lookup returns CDR1 GTSNPN and CDR2 SVGIG (reference sequence). The germline V and J ends were trimmed by 4 bases and 4 bases, with 16 bases remaining between them. Findings of the study overall: Previous analysis showed most TCR beta V segments were productive about 87% or about 30% of the time. Using a false discovery rate of 0.05, a later analysis showed that approximately 17,000 TCR beta sequences were associated with HLA alleles. Reports credit the classifier with highly specific, highly sensitive diagnosis of cytomegalovirus status. There were several of the most significant clusters that appeared linked to common viral pathogens in a later analysis.

The primer mix had 60 Vbeta and 13 Jbeta primers. The method was immunoSEQ multiplex PCR; TCRdb's version includes in-frame clones alone and lacks a portion of them. There are under 250,000 clones in the sample; 78% occur only once, and 3.5% to 4% lies in the top ten. The chain employs TRBV30 and TRBJ2-5; tentatively, D is TRBD1 (6 bases). This TCR derives from a male donor in good health and CMV-seronegative. Sequences were obtained from PBMCs. The DNA for the CDR3 is TGTGCCTGGAACCGACAGGCCACCTCAGAGACCCAGTACTTC. The encoded protein is CAWNRQATSETQYF.